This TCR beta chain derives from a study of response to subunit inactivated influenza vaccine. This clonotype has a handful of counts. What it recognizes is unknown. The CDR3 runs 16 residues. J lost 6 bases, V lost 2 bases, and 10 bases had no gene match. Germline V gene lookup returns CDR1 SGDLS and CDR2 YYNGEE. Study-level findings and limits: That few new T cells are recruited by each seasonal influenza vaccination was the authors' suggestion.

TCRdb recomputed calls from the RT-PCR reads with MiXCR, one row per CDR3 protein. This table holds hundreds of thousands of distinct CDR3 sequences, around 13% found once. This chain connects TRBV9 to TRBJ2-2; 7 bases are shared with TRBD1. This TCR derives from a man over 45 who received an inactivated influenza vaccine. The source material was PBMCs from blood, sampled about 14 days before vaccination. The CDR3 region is CASSVDSGTVAGELFF. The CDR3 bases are TGTGCCAGCAGCGTTGATAGTGGGACAGTGGCCGGGGAGCTGTTTTTT.